This entry concerns a single T cell receptor (beta chain). As yet, its antigen is unknown. Vbeta (60) and Jbeta (13) primers were used in the PCR. Produced via immunoSEQ multiplex PCR; TCRdb's table is partial and in-frame only. The data show tens of thousands of clones, with roughly 75% seen just once and 2% to 2.5% held by the top ten. The CDR3 is 15 amino acids. The junction had 9 bases not matched to a gene; V was cut back by 6 bases and J by 4 bases. Germline lookup yields CDR1 MDHEN and CDR2 SYDVKM. These data belong to a study of cytomegalovirus exposure and HLA in healthy donors. Study observations and caveats: An analysis that was carried out later associated 16,951 TCR beta sequences with HLA alleles at 0.05 false discovery rate. Links to common viral pathogens appeared, in a later analysis, for several of the most significant clusters.

The rearrangement links TRBV28 to TRBJ1-1; 9 bases line up with TRBD1. Sequences were obtained from PBMCs. The sequence was collected from a man aged 35 to 55 in good health and CMV-seronegative. DNA of the CDR3: TGTGCCAGCAGCCCCGAGGGACAGGGCATCACTGAAGCTTTCTTT. Translation: CASSPEGQGITEAFF. Full variable domain (outside the CDR3, taken from reference TRBV28 and TRBJ1-1): DVKVTQSSRYLVKRTGEKVFLECVQDMDHENMFWYRQDPGLGLRLIYFSYDVKMKEKGDIPEGYSVSREKKERFSLILESASTNQTSMYLCASSPEGQGITEAFFGQGTRLTVV.